This entry describes one T cell receptor (beta chain). The data were obtained in a study of control samples from healthy donors and cancer patients. The CDR3 extends over 14 amino acids. V lost 5 bases to trimming and J lost 5 bases, with 18 bases between them. Per germline, CDR1 SQVTM and CDR2 ANQGSEA. Generated by immunoSEQ multiplex PCR, the TCRdb table keeps only in-frame clones and is missing some. Among about 170,000 clones listed, around 88% were seen once. The sample comprised blood. The sequence came from a young woman in good health. V is TRBV29-1 and J is TRBJ2-5; D may match TRBD1 or TRBD2 (5 bases each). The CDR3 sequence is CSVLFSRERETQYF. CDR3 DNA: TGCAGCGTTTTATTTTCCAGGGAGAGGGAGACCCAGTACTTC.